The source of this T cell receptor beta chain is a study of blood T cell repertoires in COVID-19. Trimming pared 4 bases from V and 5 bases from J, leaving 10 bases between. The germline V gene has CDR1 KGHDR and CDR2 SFDVKD. The CDR3 spans 13 residues. Assay used: immunoSEQ multiplex PCR; TCRdb lists only in-frame clones, some missing. This table has approximately 220,000 clones, roughly 90% appearing once. The V and J genes are TRBV24-1 and TRBJ2-5; D may be TRBD2 (6 bases). This TCR was sampled from a woman aged 40 to 50 with acute COVID-19. The sequencing input was PBMCs or T cells enriched from blood (not recorded which). The CDR3 DNA sequence: TGTGCCACCAGTGACGCGGGGCTGGAGACCCAGTACTTC. This codes for CATSDAGLETQYF.